This TCR beta chain was identified in a study of spatial heterogeneity in lung cancer. TCRdb independently ran MiXCR on the 5' RACE reads; one entry per CDR3 protein. This sample carries roughly 9,700 distinct CDR3 sequences, roughly 9.4% of them seen once, and the ten largest clones take roughly 12%. This clonotype was seen ten or more times. The antigen is undetermined. The time point was: sample taken at primary tumor resection. Findings and limits, study-wide: Tumors with more nonsynonymous mutations had more expanded intratumoral alpha and beta TCRs.

The sample in question was lung tumor tissue, obtained at surgery. This TCR was recovered from a female donor with early-stage non-small cell lung cancer.

The DNA for the CDR3 is TGTGCCAGCAGTTCCGGGGCTAGCGGGGGGTCTGACACCGGGGAGCTGTTTTTT. Translated: CASSSGASGGSDTGELFF. This chain joins TRBV28 and TRBJ2-2; 11 nucleotides agree with TRBD2. This CDR3 region has 18 residues. V was clipped by 4 bases and J by 3 bases; unmatched bases: 10. Per the germline V gene, CDR1 is MDHEN and CDR2 is SYDVKM.